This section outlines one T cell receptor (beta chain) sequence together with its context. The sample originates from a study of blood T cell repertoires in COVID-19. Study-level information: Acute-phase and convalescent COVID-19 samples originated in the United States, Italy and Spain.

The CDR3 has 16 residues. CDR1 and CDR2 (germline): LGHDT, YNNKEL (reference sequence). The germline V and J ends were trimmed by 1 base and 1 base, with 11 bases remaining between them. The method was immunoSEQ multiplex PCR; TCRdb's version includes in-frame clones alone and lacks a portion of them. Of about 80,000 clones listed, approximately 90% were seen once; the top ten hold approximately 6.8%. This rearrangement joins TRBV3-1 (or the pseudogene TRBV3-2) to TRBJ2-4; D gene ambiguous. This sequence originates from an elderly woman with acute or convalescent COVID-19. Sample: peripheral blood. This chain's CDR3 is CASSQAETRAKNIQYF. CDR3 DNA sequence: TGTGCCAGCAGCCAAGCCGAGACTCGGGCCAAAAACATTCAGTACTTC.